This TCR beta chain was recovered during a study of T cells in Graves' hyperthyroidism and ophthalmopathy. Study results and limitations: Ophthalmopathy was identified by the model a median around 6.9 months ahead of onset.

Amplification of TCR beta CDR3 regions was performed using RNA transcripts as template. An initial round of RT-PCR targeting the TCR CDR3 relied on the HTBI primer set. TCRdb analysed the multiplex PCR reads with MiXCR anew, one entry per CDR3 protein. The data show more than 300,000 distinct CDR3 sequences, roughly 14% seen once. Germline-derived CDR1 and CDR2 are SGHVS and FQNEAQ. There are 15 residues in the CDR3. Trimming took off 5 bases at V and 0 bases at J, with 14 bases between the two ends. The definition of stable Graves' hyperthyroidism was no ophthalmopathy progression within 18 months. Patients aged 18 to 65 had newly diagnosed hyperthyroidism of under 2 months' duration. Uncontrolled infection, other autoimmune disease, pregnancy or lactation excluded patients. This clonotype was recorded many times. Its cognate antigen is unknown.

This TCR was recovered from a woman aged 55-75 years with Graves' hyperthyroidism. The sample comprised blood. The V call is TRBV7-8, the J call TRBJ2-7, with D possibly TRBD2 on 6 matching bases. The CDR3 bases are TGTGCCAGCAGCGCACTAGCATTGAGCTCCTACGAGCAGTACTTC. Its protein product is CASSALALSSYEQYF.